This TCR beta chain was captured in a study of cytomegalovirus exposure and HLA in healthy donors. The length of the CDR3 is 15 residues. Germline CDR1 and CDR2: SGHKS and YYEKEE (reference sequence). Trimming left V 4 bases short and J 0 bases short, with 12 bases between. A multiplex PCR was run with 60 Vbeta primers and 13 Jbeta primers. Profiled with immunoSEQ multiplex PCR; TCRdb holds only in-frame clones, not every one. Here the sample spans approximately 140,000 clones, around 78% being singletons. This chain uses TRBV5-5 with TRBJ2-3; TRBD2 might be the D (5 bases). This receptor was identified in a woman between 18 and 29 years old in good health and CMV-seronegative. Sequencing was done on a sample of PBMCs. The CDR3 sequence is CASSRTDYSTDTQYF. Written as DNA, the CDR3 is TGTGCCAGCAGCCGTACCGACTACAGCACAGATACGCAGTATTTT.